The present T cell receptor beta chain was sequenced within a study of blood T cell repertoires in COVID-19. Sequenced by immunoSEQ multiplex PCR; TCRdb stores in-frame clones only, minus some. The sample has 200,000 or so clones, roughly 85% seen once. Germline CDR1 is MGHDK and CDR2 is SYGVNS. CDR3 length: 14 amino acids. V shed 1 base, J shed 9 bases, and the junction held 5 bases outside the gene matches. This sequence joins TRBV25-1 and TRBJ2-1, with 8 bases fitting TRBD2. The sequenced sample consisted of PBMCs or T cells enriched from blood (not recorded which). The origin of this receptor is a woman aged 40 to 55 with acute COVID-19. CDR3 sequence: CASSEWAGGVEQFF. The CDR3 nucleotides are TGTGCCAGCAGTGAATGGGCGGGGGGCGTTGAGCAGTTCTTC.